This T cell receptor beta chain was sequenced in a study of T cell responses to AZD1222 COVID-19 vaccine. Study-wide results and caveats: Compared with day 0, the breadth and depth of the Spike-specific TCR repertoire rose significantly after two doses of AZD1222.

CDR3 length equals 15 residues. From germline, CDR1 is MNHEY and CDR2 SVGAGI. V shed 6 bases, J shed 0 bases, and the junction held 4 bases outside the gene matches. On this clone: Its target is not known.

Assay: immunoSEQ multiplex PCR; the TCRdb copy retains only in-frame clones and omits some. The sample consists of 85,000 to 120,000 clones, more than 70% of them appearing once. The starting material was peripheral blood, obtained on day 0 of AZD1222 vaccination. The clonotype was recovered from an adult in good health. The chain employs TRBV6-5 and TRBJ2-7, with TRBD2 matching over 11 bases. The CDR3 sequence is CASSPGLAGSYEQYV. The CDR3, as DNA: TGTGCCAGCAGCCCCGGACTAGCGGGCTCCTACGAGCAGTACGTC.